This T cell receptor (beta chain) appears in the sequencing data of a study of blood T cell repertoires in COVID-19. On the study more broadly: The United States, Italy and Spain supplied acute and convalescent COVID-19 samples.

The V gene's germline CDR1 is MNHEY and CDR2 SVGAGI. This CDR3 has 12 residues. V dropped 9 bases and J dropped 1 base, with 9 bases sitting between them. The repertoire was sequenced with immunoSEQ multiplex PCR; TCRdb's copy has only in-frame clones and lacks some. The sample shows 250,000 to 350,000 clones, around 86% of them seen only once. The gene calls are TRBV6-5 and TRBJ1-2; tentatively, D is TRBD1 (6 bases). The sample comprised peripheral blood. The clonotype was recovered from a woman aged 40 to 50 who had recovered from COVID-19. The CDR3 DNA reads as TGTGCCAGTTACAGGGTTAACTATGGCTACACCTTC. As protein: CASYRVNYGYTF.